This T cell receptor (beta chain) was documented in a study of blood T cell repertoires in COVID-19. Produced via immunoSEQ multiplex PCR; TCRdb's table is partial and in-frame only. The data show a few hundred thousand clones, with around four fifths seen just once and about 5.4% held by the top ten. Two negative PCRs, clearance, or symptom resolution had been documented for recovered Cohort 3 donors. This CDR3 spans 14 amino acids. The germline gives CDR1 SGHDT, CDR2 YYEEEE. V gave up 1 base and J gave up 0 bases, with 7 bases separating them. The sequence was obtained from a woman aged 45-65 years who had recovered from COVID-19. The specimen was PBMCs or T cells enriched from blood (not recorded which). The chain uses TRBV5-6 and TRBJ1-1, with D unresolved. The CDR3 sequence: CASSLSSMNTEAFF. Here the CDR3 DNA reads TGTGCCAGCAGCTTGTCAAGCATGAACACTGAAGCTTTCTTT.